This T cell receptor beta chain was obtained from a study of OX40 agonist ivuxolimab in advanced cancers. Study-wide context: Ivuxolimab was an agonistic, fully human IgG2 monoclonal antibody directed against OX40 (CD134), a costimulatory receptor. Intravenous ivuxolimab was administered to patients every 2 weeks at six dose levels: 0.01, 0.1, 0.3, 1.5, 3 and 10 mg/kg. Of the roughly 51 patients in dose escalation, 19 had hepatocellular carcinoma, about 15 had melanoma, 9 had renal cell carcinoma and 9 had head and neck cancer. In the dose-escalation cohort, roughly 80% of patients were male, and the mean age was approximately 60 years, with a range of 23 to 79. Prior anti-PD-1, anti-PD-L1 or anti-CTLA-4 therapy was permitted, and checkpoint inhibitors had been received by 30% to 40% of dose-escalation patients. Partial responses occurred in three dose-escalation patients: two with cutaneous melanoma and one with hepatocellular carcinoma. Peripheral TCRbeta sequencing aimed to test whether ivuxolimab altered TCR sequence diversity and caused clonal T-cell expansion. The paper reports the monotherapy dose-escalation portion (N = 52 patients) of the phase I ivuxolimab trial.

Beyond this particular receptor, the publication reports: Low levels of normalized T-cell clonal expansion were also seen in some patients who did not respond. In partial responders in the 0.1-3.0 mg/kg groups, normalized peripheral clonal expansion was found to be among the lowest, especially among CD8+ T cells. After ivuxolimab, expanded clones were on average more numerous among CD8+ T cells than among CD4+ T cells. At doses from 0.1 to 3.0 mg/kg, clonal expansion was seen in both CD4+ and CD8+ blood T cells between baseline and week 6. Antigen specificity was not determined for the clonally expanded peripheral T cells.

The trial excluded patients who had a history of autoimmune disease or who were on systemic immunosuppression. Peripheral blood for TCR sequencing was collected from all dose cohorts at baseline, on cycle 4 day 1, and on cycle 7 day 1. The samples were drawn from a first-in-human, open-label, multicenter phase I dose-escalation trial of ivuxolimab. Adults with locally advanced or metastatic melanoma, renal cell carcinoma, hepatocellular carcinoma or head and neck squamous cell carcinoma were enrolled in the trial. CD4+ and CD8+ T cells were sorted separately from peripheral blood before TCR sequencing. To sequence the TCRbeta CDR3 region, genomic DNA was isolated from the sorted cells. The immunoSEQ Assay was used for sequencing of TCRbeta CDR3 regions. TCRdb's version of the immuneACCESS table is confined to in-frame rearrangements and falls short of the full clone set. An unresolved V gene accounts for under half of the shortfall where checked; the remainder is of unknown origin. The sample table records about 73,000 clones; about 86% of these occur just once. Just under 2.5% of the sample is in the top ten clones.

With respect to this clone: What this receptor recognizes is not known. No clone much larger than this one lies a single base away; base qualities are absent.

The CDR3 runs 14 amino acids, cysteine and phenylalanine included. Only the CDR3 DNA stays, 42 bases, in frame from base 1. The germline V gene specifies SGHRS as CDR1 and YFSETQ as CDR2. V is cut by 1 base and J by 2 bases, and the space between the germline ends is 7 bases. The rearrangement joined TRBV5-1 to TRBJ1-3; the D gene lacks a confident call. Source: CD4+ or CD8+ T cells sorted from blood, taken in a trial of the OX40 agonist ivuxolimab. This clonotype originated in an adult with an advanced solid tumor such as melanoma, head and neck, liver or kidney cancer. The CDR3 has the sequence CASSLIGTGNTIYF. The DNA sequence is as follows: TGCGCCAGCAGCTTGATAGGGACTGGAAACACCATATATTTT.